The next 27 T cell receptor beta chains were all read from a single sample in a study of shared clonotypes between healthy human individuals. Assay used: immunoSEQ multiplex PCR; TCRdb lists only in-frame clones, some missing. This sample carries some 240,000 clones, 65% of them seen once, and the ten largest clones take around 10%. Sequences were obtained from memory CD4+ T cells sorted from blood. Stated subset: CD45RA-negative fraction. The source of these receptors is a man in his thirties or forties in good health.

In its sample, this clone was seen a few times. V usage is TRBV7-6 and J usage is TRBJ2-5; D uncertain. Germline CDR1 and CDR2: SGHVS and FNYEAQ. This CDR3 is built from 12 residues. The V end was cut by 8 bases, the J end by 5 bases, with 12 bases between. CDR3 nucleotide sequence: TGTGCCAGCGCTGGAGTCGGGGAGACCCAGTACTTC. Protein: CASAGVGETQYF.

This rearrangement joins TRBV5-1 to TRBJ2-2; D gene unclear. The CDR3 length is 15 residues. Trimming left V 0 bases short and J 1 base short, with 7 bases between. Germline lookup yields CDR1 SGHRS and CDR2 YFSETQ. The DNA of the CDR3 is TGCGCCAGCAGCTTGGACACCGGGAACACCGGGGAGCTGTTTTTT. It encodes CASSLDTGNTGELFF.

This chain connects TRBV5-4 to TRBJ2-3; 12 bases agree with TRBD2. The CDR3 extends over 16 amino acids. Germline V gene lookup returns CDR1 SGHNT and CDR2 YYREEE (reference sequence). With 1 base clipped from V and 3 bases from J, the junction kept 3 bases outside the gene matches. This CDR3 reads CASSLRLAGVTDTQYF. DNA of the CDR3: TGTGCCAGCAGCTTGAGACTAGCGGGAGTAACAGATACGCAGTATTTT.

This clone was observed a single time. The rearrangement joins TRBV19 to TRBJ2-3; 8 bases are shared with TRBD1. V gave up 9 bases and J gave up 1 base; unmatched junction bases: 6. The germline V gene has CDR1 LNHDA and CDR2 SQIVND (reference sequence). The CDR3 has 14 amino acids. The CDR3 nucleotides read TGTGCCAGCGCAGGGGGCGCGGGCACAGATACGCAGTATTTT. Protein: CASAGGAGTDTQYF.

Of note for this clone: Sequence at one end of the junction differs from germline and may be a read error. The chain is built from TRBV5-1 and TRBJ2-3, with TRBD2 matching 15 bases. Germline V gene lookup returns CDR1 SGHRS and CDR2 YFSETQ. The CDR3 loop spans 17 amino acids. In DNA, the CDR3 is TGCGTCAGCAGCTCGGGGACTAGCGGGAGGAACACAGATACGCAGTATTTT. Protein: CVSSSGTSGRNTDTQYF. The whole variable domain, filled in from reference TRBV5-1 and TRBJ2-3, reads KAGVTQTPRYLIKTRGQQVTLSCSPISGHRSVSWYQQTPGQGLQFLFEYFSETQRNKGNFPGRFSGRQFSNSRSEMNVSTLELGDSALYLCVSSSGTSGRNTDTQYFGPGTRLTVL.

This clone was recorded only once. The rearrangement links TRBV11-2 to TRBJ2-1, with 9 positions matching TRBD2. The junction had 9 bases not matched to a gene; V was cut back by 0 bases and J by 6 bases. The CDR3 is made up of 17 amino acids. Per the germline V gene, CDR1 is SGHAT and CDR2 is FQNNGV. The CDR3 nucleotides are TGTGCCAGCAGCTTAGATCCGGCCGGGACTAGCTTCAATGAGCAGTTCTTC. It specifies CASSLDPAGTSFNEQFF.

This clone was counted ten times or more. CDR3 residues: CSILRRDEQYF. The CDR3 DNA reads as TGCAGCATATTGCGCCGGGACGAGCAGTACTTC. J is TRBJ2-7 and V is TRBV29-1; no reliable D call. Per germline, CDR1 SQVTM and CDR2 ANQGSEA. The germline V and J ends were trimmed by 8 bases and 5 bases, with 13 bases remaining between them. The CDR3 length is 11 residues.

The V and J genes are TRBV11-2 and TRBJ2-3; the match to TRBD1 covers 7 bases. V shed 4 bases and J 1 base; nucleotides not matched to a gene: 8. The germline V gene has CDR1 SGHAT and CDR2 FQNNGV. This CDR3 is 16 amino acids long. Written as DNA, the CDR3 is TGTGCCAGCAGCTACCGGACAGGCCAGGGCACAGATACGCAGTATTTT. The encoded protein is CASSYRTGQGTDTQYF.

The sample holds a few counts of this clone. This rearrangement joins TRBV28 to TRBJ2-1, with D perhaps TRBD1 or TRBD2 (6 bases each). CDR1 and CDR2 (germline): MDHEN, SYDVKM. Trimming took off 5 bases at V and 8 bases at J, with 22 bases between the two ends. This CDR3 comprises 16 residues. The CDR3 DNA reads TGTGCCAGCAGTCCCCAGGGGATTAGCGGAGACTATGAGCAGTTCTTC. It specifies CASSPQGISGDYEQFF.

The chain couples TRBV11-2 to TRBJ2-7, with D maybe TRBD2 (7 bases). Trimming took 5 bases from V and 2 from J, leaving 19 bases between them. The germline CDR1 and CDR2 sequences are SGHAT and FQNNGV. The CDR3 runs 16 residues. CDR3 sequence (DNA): TGTGCCAGCAGCCCTCGTGGGGGGGGGCTAGCCTACGAGCAGTACTTC. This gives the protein CASSPRGGGLAYEQYF. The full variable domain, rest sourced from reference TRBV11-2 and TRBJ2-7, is EAGVAQSPRYKIIEKRQSVAFWCNPISGHATLYWYQQILGQGPKLLIQFQNNGVVDDSQLPKDRFSAERLKGVDSTLKIQPAKLEDSAVYLCASSPRGGGLAYEQYFGPGTRLTVT.

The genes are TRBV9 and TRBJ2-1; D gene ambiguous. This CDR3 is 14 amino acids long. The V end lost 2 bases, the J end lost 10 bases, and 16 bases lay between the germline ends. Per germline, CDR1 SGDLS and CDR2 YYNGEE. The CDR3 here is CASSVSHVPLEQFF. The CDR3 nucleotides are TGTGCCAGCAGCGTTTCACATGTACCACTGGAGCAGTTCTTC.

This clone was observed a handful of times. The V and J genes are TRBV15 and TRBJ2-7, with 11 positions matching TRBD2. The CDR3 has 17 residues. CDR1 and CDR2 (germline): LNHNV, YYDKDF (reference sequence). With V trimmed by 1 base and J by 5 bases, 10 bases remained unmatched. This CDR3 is CATSRGSSGRSGHEQYF. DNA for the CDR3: TGTGCCACCAGCAGAGGGTCTAGCGGGAGGTCCGGCCACGAGCAGTACTTC.

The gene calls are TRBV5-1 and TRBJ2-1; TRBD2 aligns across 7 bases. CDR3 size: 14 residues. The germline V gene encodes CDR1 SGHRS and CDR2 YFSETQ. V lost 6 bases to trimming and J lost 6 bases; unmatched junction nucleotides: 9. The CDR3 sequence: CASKEGGTSNEQFF. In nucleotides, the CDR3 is TGCGCCAGCAAAGAGGGAGGGACCTCCAATGAGCAGTTCTTC. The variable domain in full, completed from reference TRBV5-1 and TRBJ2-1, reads KAGVTQTPRYLIKTRGQQVTLSCSPISGHRSVSWYQQTPGQGLQFLFEYFSETQRNKGNFPGRFSGRQFSNSRSEMNVSTLELGDSALYLCASKEGGTSNEQFFGPGTRLTVL.

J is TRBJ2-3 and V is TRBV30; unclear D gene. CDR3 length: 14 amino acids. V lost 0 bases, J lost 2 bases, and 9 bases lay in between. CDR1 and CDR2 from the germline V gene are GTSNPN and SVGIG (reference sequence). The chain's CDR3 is CAWSVVTVTDTQYF. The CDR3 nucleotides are TGTGCCTGGAGTGTAGTAACTGTCACAGATACGCAGTATTTT.

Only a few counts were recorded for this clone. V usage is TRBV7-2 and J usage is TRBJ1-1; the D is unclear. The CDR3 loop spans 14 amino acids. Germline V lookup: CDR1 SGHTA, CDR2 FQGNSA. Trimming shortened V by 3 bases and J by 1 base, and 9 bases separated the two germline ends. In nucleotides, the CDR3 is TGTGCCAGCAGCTTGTGGGCTGGGAACACTGAAGCTTTCTTT. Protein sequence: CASSLWAGNTEAFF. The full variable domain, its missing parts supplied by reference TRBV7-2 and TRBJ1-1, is GAGVSQSPSNKVTEKGKDVELRCDPISGHTALYWYRQSLGQGLEFLIYFQGNSAPDKSGLPSDRFSAERTGGSVSTLTIQRTQQEDSAVYLCASSLWAGNTEAFFGQGTRLTVV.

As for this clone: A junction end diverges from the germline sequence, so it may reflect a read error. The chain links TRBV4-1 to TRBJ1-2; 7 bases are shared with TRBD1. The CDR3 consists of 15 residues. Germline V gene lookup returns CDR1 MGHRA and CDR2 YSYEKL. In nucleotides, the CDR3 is TGCGCCAGCAGCCAATCAGGGGGACACAACTATGGCTACATCTTC. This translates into CASSQSGGHNYGYIF.

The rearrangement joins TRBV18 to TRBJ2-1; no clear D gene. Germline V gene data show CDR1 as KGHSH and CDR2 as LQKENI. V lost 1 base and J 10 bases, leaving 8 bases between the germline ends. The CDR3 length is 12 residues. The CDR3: CASSPQREEQFF. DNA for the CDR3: TGTGCCAGCTCACCACAACGCGAGGAGCAGTTCTTC.

CDR3 in amino acids: CASSLGTGRETQYF. Written as DNA, the CDR3 is TGTGCCAGCAGCTTAGGGACAGGGAGGGAGACCCAGTACTTC. The rearrangement links TRBV7-8 to TRBJ2-5, with 8 bases lining up with TRBD1. The CDR3 sequence is 14 residues long. Germline V gives CDR1 SGHVS, CDR2 FQNEAQ. J gave up 5 bases and V 1 base, and 3 bases lay outside the gene matches.

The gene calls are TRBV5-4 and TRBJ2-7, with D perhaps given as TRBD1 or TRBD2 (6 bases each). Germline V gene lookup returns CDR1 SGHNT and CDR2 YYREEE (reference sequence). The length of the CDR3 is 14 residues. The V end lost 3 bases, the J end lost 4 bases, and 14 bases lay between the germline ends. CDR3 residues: CASSSGGVGYEQYF. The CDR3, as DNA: TGTGCCAGCAGCTCCGGGGGCGTTGGGTACGAGCAGTACTTC.

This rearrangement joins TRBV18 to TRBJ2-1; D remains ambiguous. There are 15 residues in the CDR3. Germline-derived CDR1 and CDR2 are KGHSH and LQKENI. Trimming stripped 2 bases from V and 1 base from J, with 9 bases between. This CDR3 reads CASSPGVGSYNEQFF. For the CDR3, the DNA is TGTGCCAGCTCACCAGGGGTTGGTTCCTACAATGAGCAGTTCTTC. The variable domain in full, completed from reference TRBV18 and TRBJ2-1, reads NAGVMQNPRHLVRRRGQEARLRCSPMKGHSHVYWYRQLPEEGLKFMVYLQKENIIDESGMPKERFSAEFPKEGPSILRIQQVVRGDSAAYFCASSPGVGSYNEQFFGPGTRLTVL.

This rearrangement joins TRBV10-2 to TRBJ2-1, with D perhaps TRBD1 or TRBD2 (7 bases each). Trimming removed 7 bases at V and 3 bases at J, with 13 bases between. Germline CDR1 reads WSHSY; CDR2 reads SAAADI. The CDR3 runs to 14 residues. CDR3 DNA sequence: TGCGCCAGCACCCCAGGGGGGGTCTACAATGAGCAGTTCTTC. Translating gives CASTPGGVYNEQFF.

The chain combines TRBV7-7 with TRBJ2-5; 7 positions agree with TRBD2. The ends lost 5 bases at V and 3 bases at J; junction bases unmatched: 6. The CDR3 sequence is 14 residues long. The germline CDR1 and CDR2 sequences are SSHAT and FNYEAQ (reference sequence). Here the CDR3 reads CASSRTSAKETQYF. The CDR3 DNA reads TGTGCCAGCAGCCGTACTAGCGCCAAAGAGACCCAGTACTTC. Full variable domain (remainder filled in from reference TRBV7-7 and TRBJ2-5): GAGVSQSPRYKVTKRGQDVTLRCDPISSHATLYWYQQALGQGPEFLTYFNYEAQPDKSGLPSDRFSAERPEGSISTLTIQRTEQRDSAMYRCASSRTSAKETQYFGPGTRLLVL.

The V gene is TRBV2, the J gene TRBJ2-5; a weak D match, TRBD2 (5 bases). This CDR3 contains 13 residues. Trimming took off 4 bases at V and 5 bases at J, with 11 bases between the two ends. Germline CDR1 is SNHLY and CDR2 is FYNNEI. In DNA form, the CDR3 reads TGTGCCAGCAGTGGATACGGCGGGGAGACCCAGTACTTC. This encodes CASSGYGGETQYF.

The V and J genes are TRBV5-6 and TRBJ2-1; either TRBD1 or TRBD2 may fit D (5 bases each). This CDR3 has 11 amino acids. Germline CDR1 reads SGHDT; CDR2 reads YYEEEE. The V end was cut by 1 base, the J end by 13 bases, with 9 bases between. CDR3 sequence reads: CASSLLGTQFF. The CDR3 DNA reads TGTGCCAGCAGCTTGCTGGGGACCCAGTTCTTC.

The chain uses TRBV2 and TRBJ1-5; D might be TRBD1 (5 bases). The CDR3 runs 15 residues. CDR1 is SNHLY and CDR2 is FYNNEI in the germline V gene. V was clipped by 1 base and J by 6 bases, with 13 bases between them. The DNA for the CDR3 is TGTGCCAGCAGTGAAGGGGTGGGAGGGGTTCAGCCCCAGCATTTT. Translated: CASSEGVGGVQPQHF. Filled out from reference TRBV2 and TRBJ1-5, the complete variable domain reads EPEVTQTPSHQVTQMGQEVILRCVPISNHLYFYWYRQILGQKVEFLVSFYNNEISEKSEIFDDQFSVERPDGSNFTLKIRSTKLEDSAMYFCASSEGVGGVQPQHFGDGTRLSIL.

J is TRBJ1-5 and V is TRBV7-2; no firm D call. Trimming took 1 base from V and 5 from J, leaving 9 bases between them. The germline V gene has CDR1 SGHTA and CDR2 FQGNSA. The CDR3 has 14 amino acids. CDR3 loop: CASSLVAGDQPQHF. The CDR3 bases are TGTGCCAGCAGCTTAGTGGCGGGTGATCAGCCCCAGCATTTT.

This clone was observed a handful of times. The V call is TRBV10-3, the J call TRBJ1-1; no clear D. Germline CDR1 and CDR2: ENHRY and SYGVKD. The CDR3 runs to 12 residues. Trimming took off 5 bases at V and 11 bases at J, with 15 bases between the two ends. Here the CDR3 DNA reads TGTGCCATCAGTAGACAATCTGGCAGCGCTTTCTTT. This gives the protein CAISRQSGSAFF.